The 5 T cell receptor beta chains in this list originate from one sample, sequenced in a study of cytomegalovirus exposure and HLA in healthy donors. In the PCR, 60 Vbeta and 13 Jbeta primers were used. The assay was immunoSEQ multiplex PCR, and TCRdb's table has in-frame clones only and misses some. The table lists some 160,000 clones, 80% to 85% of them singletons. Sequenced material: PBMCs. The receptors come from a woman aged 18 to 35 in good health and CMV-seronegative.

The chain carries TRBV11-2 and TRBJ2-2, with TRBD1 identical over 9 bases. The trim removed 0 bases at V and 5 bases at J, leaving 10 bases unmatched. In germline, CDR1 is SGHAT, CDR2 FQNNGV. This CDR3 has 18 residues. In DNA, the CDR3 is TGTGCCAGCAGCTTAGATCGGGTCGGGACAGGGCTGACCGGGGAGCTGTTTTTT. Amino acid sequence: CASSLDRVGTGLTGELFF. Supplemented by reference TRBV11-2 and TRBJ2-2, the full variable domain reads EAGVAQSPRYKIIEKRQSVAFWCNPISGHATLYWYQQILGQGPKLLIQFQNNGVVDDSQLPKDRFSAERLKGVDSTLKIQPAKLEDSAVYLCASSLDRVGTGLTGELFFGEGSRLTVL.

The chain combines TRBV2 with TRBJ2-2; tentative D call: TRBD1 (5 bases). The CDR3 consists of 14 residues. The V end was cut by 10 bases, the J end by 4 bases, with 16 bases between. CDR1 and CDR2 from the germline V gene are SNHLY and FYNNEI. The CDR3 DNA reads TGTGCCACATCCCTGTGGCAGGGCACCGGGGAGCTGTTTTTT. It translates to CATSLWQGTGELFF. The complete variable domain, with remaining parts taken from reference TRBV2 and TRBJ2-2, reads EPEVTQTPSHQVTQMGQEVILRCVPISNHLYFYWYRQILGQKVEFLVSFYNNEISEKSEIFDDQFSVERPDGSNFTLKIRSTKLEDSAMYFCATSLWQGTGELFFGEGSRLTVL.

As concerns this clone: This CDR3 is also generated by other DNA sequences in the sample. The chain combines TRBV11-2 with TRBJ2-3; no definite D call. From germline, CDR1 is SGHAT and CDR2 FQNNGV. The V gene lost 4 bases and the J gene lost 8 bases, with 7 bases spanning the gap. The CDR3 consists of 11 residues. Here the CDR3 reads CASSWRSTQYF. The CDR3 nucleotides are TGTGCCAGCAGCTGGCGGAGTACGCAGTATTTT.

This clone was seen a handful of times. The chain employs TRBV28 and TRBJ2-1, with a tentative D call TRBD2 (6 bases). CDR1 is MDHEN and CDR2 is SYDVKM in the germline V gene. Trimming took 6 bases from V and 15 from J, leaving 18 bases between them. The CDR3 covers 12 residues. The CDR3 loop reads CASRTGVRGWFF. The DNA for the CDR3 is TGTGCCAGCAGGACGGGGGTGAGGGGATGGTTCTTC.

This clone was seen just once. V and J are TRBV6-1 and TRBJ2-5, with TRBD2 matching over 9 bases. The ends lost 5 bases at V and 1 base at J; junction bases unmatched: 5. The CDR3 contains 15 residues. Germline V lookup: CDR1 MNHNS, CDR2 SASEGT. As DNA, the CDR3 is TGTGCCAGCAGTCCCCGCGGGGGGGTCCAAGAGACCCAGTACTTC. Translation gives CASSPRGGVQETQYF.